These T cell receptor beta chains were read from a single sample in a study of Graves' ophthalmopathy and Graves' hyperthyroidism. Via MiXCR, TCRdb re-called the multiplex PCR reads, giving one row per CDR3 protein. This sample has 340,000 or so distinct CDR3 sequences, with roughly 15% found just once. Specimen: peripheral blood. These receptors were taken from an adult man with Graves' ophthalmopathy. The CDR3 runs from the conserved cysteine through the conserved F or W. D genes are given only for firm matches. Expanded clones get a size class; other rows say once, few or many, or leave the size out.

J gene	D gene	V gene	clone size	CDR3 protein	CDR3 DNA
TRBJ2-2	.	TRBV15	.	CATSSLRYTGELSF	TGTGCCACCAGCAGCCTCCGTTACACCGGGGAGCTGTCTTTT
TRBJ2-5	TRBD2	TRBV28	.	CASRRGLAGEETQYF	TGTGCCAGCAGACGGGGACTAGCGGGGGAAGAGACCCAGTACTTC
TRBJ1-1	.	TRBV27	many	CASRDGGNTEAFF	TGTGCCAGCCGAGATGGAGGGAACACTGAAGCTTTCTTT
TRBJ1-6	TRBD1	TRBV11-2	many	CASRLGQGNSPLHF	TGTGCCAGCAGATTGGGACAGGGTAATTCACCCCTCCACTTT
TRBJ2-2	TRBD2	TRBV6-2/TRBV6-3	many	CASSPGQRLAGVRELFF	TGTGCCAGCAGCCCGGGGCAAAGACTAGCGGGAGTGAGGGAGCTGTTTTTT
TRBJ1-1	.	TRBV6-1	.	CAISDGRYTEAFF	TGTGCCATCAGCGATGGTCGTTACACTGAAGCTTTCTTT
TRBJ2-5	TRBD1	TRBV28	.	CASSHGQGWGETQYF	TGTGCCAGCAGTCACGGACAGGGCTGGGGAGAGACCCAGTACTTC
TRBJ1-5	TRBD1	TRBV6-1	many	CASSRTYRGFNQPQHF	TGTGCCAGCAGCAGAACTTACAGGGGTTTCAATCAGCCCCAGCATTTT
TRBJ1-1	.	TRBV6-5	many	CASSPTDHMNTEAFF	TGTGCCAGCAGTCCGACGGACCACATGAACACTGAAGCTTTCTTT
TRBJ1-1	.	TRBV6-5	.	CASSYSVVNTEAFF	TGTGCCAGCAGTTACAGTGTGGTGAACACTGAAGCTTTCTTT
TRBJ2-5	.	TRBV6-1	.	CASNERLPGTQYF	TGTGCCAGCAACGAGCGTTTACCTGGGACCCAGTACTTC
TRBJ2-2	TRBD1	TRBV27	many	CASSSTNDRATGELFF	TGTGCCAGCAGTTCAACAAACGACAGGGCCACCGGGGAGCTGTTTTTT
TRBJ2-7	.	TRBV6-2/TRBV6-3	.	CASRLTAYEQYF	TGTGCCAGCAGACTTACAGCCTACGAGCAGTACTTC
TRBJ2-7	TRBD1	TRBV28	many	CASSSPGQGSYEQYF	TGTGCCAGCAGTTCCCCGGGACAGGGATCCTACGAGCAGTACTTC
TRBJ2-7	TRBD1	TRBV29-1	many	CSVPGGESSYEQYF	TGCAGCGTCCCAGGGGGCGAAAGCTCCTACGAGCAGTACTTC
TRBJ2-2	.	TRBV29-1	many	CSVDRGGTGELFF	TGCAGCGTTGACAGGGGAGGTACCGGGGAGCTGTTTTTT
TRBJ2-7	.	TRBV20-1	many	CSASRGRDEQYF	TGCAGTGCTAGCAGGGGTCGAGACGAGCAGTACTTC
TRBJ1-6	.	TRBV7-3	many	CASSPQQGSPLHF	TGTGCCAGCAGCCCCCAACAGGGCTCACCCCTCCACTTT
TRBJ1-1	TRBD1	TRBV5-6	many	CASSADREDTEAFF	TGTGCCAGCAGCGCGGACAGGGAGGACACTGAAGCTTTCTTT
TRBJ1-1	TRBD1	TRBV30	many	CAWRGTVNFKAFF	TGTGCCTGGAGAGGGACAGTGAATTTTAAAGCTTTCTTT
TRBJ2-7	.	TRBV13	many	CASSSQGGRIEQYF	TGTGCCAGCAGCTCCCAGGGGGGGCGGATCGAGCAGTACTTC
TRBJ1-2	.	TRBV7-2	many	CASSLALGEANYGYTF	TGTGCCAGCAGCTTAGCCCTAGGGGAAGCTAACTATGGCTACACCTTC
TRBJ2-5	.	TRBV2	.	CASKLIGVVGTQYF	TGTGCCAGCAAGCTCATCGGCGTCGTCGGGACCCAGTACTTC
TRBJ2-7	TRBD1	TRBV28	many	CASSFLQGAGEQYF	TGTGCCAGCAGTTTTCTACAGGGGGCGGGCGAGCAGTACTTC
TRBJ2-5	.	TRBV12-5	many	CASGLVPRGETQYF	TGTGCTAGTGGTTTGGTACCTAGAGGCGAGACCCAGTACTTC
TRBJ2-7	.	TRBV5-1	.	CASSLLTSPSEQYF	TGCGCCAGCAGCTTACTCACTTCCCCGAGCGAGCAGTACTTC
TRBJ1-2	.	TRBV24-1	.	CATLGENYGYNF	TGTGCCACCCTCGGAGAAAACTATGGCTACAACTTC
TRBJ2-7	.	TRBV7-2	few	CASSLGRSSTEQYF	TGTGCCAGCAGCTTAGGGCGGTCTTCTACGGAGCAGTACTTC
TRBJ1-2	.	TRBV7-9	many	CASSLASRGALGYTF	TGTGCCAGCAGCTTAGCGTCCCGGGGGGCGCTTGGCTACACCTTC
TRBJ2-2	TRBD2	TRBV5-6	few	CASSLETGGQNTGELFF	TGTGCCAGCAGCTTGGAAACGGGGGGGCAGAACACCGGGGAGCTGTTTTTT
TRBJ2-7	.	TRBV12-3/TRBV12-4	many	CASRRRAGASYEQYF	TGTGCCAGCAGGCGCCGGGCAGGAGCCTCCTACGAGCAGTACTTC
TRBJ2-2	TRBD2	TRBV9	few	CASKPGLYVTGELFF	TGTGCCAGCAAGCCGGGACTATACGTCACCGGGGAGCTGTTTTTT
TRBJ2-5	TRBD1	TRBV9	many	CASSVGVTGGVETQYF	TGTGCCAGCAGCGTAGGAGTAACAGGGGGCGTAGAGACCCAGTACTTC
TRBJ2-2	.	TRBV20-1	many	CSARGLNGDTGELFF	TGCAGTGCTAGAGGACTAAATGGAGACACCGGGGAGCTGTTTTTT
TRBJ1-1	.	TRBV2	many	CASRGAGGQNTEAFF	TGTGCCAGCAGGGGCGCCGGAGGACAGAACACTGAAGCTTTCTTT
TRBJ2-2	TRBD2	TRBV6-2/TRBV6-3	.	CASSYGTTRRGELFF	TGTGCCAGCAGTTACGGGACTACCCGAAGAGGGGAGCTGTTTTTT
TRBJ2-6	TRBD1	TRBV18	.	CASLPLQGAGGANVLTF	TGTGCCAGCTTACCCTTACAGGGGGCTGGAGGGGCCAACGTCCTGACTTTC
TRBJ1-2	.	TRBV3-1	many	CASSPGQTSNGYTF	TGTGCCAGCAGCCCTGGACAGACTTCGAATGGCTACACCTTC
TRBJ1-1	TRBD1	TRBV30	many	CAWTKQGGNTEAFF	TGTGCCTGGACCAAACAGGGGGGGAACACTGAAGCTTTCTTT
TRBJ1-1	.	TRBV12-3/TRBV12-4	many	CASSLEASMNTEAFF	TGTGCCAGCAGTTTAGAGGCTAGCATGAACACTGAAGCTTTCTTT
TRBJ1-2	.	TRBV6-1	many	CASSRDGSYYGYTF	TGTGCCAGCAGCCGGGACGGCAGTTACTATGGCTACACCTTC
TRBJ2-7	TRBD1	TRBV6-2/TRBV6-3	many	CASSYQAAGTGGNYEQYF	TGTGCCAGCAGTTATCAGGCCGCCGGGACAGGGGGGAACTACGAGCAGTACTTC
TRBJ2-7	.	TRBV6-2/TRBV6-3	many	CASSRVVGANHEQYF	TGTGCCAGCAGCAGAGTCGTGGGGGCTAACCACGAGCAGTACTTC